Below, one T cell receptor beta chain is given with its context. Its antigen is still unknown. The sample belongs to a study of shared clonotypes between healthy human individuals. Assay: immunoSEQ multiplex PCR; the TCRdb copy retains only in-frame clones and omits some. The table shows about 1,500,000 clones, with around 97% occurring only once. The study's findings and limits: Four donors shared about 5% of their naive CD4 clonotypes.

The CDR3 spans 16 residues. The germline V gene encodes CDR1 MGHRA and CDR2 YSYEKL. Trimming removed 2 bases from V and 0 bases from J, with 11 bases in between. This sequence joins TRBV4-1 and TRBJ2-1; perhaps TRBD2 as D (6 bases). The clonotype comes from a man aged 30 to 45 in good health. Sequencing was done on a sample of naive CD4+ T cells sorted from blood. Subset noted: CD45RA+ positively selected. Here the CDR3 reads CASSQQRVGSYNEQFF. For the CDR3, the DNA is TGCGCCAGCAGCCAACAGCGGGTAGGCTCCTACAATGAGCAGTTCTTC.